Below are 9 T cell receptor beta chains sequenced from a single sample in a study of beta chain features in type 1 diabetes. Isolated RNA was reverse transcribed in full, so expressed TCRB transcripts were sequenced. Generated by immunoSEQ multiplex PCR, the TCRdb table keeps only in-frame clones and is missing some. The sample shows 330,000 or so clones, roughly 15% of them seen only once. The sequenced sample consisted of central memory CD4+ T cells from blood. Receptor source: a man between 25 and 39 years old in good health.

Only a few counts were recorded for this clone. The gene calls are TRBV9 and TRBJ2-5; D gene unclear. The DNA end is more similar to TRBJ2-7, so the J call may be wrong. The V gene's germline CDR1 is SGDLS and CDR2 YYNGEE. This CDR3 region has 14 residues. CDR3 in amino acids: CASSVDAGTYEQYF. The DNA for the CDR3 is TGTGCCAGCAGCGTAGACGCCGGTACCTACGAGCAGTACTTC.

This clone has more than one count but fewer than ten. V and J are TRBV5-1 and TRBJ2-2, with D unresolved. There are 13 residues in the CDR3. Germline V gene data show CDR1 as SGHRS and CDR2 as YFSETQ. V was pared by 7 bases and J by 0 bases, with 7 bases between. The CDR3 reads CASAEPNTGELFF. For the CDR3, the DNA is TGCGCCAGCGCAGAGCCGAACACCGGGGAGCTGTTTTTT.

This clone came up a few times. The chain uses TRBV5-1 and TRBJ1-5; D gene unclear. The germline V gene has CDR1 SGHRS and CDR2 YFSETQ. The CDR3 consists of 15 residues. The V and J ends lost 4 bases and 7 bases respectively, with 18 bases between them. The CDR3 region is CASSRSGSYGQPQHF. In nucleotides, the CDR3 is TGCGCCAGCAGCCGATCCGGGTCGTATGGACAGCCCCAGCATTTT. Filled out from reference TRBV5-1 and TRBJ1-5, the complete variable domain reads KAGVTQTPRYLIKTRGQQVTLSCSPISGHRSVSWYQQTPGQGLQFLFEYFSETQRNKGNFPGRFSGRQFSNSRSEMNVSTLELGDSALYLCASSRSGSYGQPQHFGDGTRLSIL.

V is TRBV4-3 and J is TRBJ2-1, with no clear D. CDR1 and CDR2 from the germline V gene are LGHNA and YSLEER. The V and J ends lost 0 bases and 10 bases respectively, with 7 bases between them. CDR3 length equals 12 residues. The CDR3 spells CASSQDKLEQFF. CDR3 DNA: TGCGCCAGCAGCCAAGATAAGTTGGAGCAGTTCTTC.

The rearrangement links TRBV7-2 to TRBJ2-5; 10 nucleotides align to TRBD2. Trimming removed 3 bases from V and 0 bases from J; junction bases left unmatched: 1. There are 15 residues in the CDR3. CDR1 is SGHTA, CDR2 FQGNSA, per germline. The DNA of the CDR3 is TGTGCCAGCAGCTTTAGCGGGGGGTACCAAGAGACCCAGTACTTC. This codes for CASSFSGGYQETQYF.

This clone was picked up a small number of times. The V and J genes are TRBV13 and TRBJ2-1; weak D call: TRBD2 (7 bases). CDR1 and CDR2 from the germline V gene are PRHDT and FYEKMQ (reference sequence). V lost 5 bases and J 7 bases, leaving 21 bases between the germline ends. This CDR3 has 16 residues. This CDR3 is CASSATGAGASNEQFF. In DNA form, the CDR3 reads TGTGCCAGCAGCGCGACGGGGGCGGGGGCCAGTAATGAGCAGTTCTTC.

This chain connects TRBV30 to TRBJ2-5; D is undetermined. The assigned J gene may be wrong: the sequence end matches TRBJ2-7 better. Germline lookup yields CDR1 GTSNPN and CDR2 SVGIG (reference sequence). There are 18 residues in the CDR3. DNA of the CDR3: TGTGCCTGGAGTGTACTTATTAAGACCCTTATACCTAGCTACGAGCAGTACTTC. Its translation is CAWSVLIKTLIPSYEQYF.

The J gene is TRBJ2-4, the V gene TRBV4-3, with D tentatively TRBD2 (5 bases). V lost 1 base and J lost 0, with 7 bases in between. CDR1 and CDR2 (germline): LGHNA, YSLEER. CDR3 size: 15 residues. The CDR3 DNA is TGCGCCAGCAGCCAAGCCGGACTAGCCAAAAACATTCAGTACTTC. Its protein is CASSQAGLAKNIQYF.

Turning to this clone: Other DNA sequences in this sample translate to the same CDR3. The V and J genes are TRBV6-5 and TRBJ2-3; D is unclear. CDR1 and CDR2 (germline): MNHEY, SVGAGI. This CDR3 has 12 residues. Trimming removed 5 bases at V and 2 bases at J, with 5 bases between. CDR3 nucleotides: TGTGCCAGCAGTAGTAACACAGATACGCAGTATTTT. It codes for CASSSNTDTQYF.